Below, 29 T cell receptor beta chains from the same sample are listed, as sequenced in a study of blood T cell repertoires in COVID-19. Clones were sequenced by immunoSEQ multiplex PCR, and TCRdb holds only the in-frame ones, with some missing. The sample lists about 40,000 clones; around 85% were seen once. The sample comprised peripheral blood. These receptors were obtained from a woman aged 55-75 years with acute or convalescent COVID-19.

The chain joins TRBV24-1 to TRBJ2-1, with D perhaps TRBD2 (5 bases). Germline CDR1 is KGHDR and CDR2 is SFDVKD. V lost 6 bases and J lost 0, with 11 bases in between. This CDR3 is built from 15 residues. Here the CDR3 DNA reads TGTGCCACCAGTCGAAGCGGAGGCTCCTACAATGAGCAGTTCTTC. Translated: CATSRSGGSYNEQFF.

The chain has TRBV19 and TRBJ1-4, with 11 bases that match TRBD1. Germline V gene lookup returns CDR1 LNHDA and CDR2 SQIVND (reference sequence). J lost 4 bases, V lost 5 bases, and 9 bases had no gene match. CDR3 length equals 17 residues. CDR3 nucleotides: TGTGCCAGTAGTCTCCGGGGGACAGGGGGTGATAATGAAAAACTGTTTTTT. Its translation is CASSLRGTGGDNEKLFF.

CDR3 nucleotide sequence: TGTGCCAGCAGCAGGACTAGCGGGAGGAAGACCCAGTACTTC. Its translation: CASSRTSGRKTQYF. V is TRBV2 and J is TRBJ2-5; 14 bases map to TRBD2. Trimming removed 6 bases from V and 6 bases from J; junction bases left unmatched: 3. The length of the CDR3 is 14 residues. In germline, CDR1 is SNHLY, CDR2 FYNNEI. Using reference TRBV2 and TRBJ2-5 for the parts outside the CDR3, the full variable domain is EPEVTQTPSHQVTQMGQEVILRCVPISNHLYFYWYRQILGQKVEFLVSFYNNEISEKSEIFDDQFSVERPDGSNFTLKIRSTKLEDSAMYFCASSRTSGRKTQYFGPGTRLLVL.

The chain joins TRBV30 to TRBJ1-1; 8 bases agree with TRBD1. Germline V CDR1 and CDR2: GTSNPN, SVGIG (reference sequence). The CDR3 length is 13 residues. J was trimmed by 6 bases and V by 1 base; bases with no gene match: 4. DNA for the CDR3: TGTGCCTGGAGTGGGACAGGGATACCTGAAGCTTTCTTT. Residues: CAWSGTGIPEAFF.

Only one count was recorded for this clone. The chain links TRBV28 to TRBJ1-3, with TRBD1 as a possible D gene (6 bases). Germline values: CDR1 MDHEN, CDR2 SYDVKM. The V gene lost 6 bases and the J gene lost 2 bases, with 17 bases spanning the gap. This CDR3 has 16 residues. CDR3 region: CASRGGLTGPGNTIYF. Written as DNA, the CDR3 is TGTGCCAGCAGGGGCGGGCTCACAGGGCCTGGAAACACCATATATTTT.

The V call is TRBV6-1, the J call TRBJ1-2; no definite D call. CDR3 length: 14 amino acids. CDR1 MNHNS and CDR2 SASEGT come from the germline V gene. The V and J ends lost 0 bases and 8 bases respectively, with 13 bases between them. The CDR3: CASSEALANLGYTF. CDR3 DNA: TGTGCCAGCAGTGAAGCGCTTGCTAATTTGGGCTACACCTTC.

The chain uses TRBV2 and TRBJ1-5; the D is unclear. Per the germline V gene, CDR1 is SNHLY and CDR2 is FYNNEI. The germline V and J ends were trimmed by 5 bases and 1 base, with 9 bases remaining between them. There are 14 residues in the CDR3. The CDR3 DNA follows: TGTGCCAGCAGTCCGGCCAGGAGCAATCAGCCCCAGCATTTT. It yields the protein CASSPARSNQPQHF.

This chain uses TRBV6-5 with TRBJ2-7; D perhaps matches TRBD2 (5 bases). The germline V gene has CDR1 MNHEY and CDR2 SVGAGI. This CDR3 comprises 12 residues. Deletions cut 6 bases from V and 2 bases from J, with 8 bases between. CDR3 sequence: CASRAEAYEQYF. In nucleotides, the CDR3 is TGTGCCAGCAGAGCGGAGGCCTACGAGCAGTACTTC.

This chain joins TRBV12-3 or TRBV12-4 and TRBJ1-5; the D gene is possibly TRBD1 (6 bases). CDR3 length: 13 amino acids. V lost 1 base, J lost 7 bases, and 8 bases lay in between. CDR3 sequence (DNA): TGTGCCAGCAGTTTAGTAGGGGGACAGCCCCAGCATTTT. This gives the protein CASSLVGGQPQHF.

This clone was picked up one time. The chain uses TRBV6-6 and TRBJ1-1; no firm D call. Trimming pared 3 bases from V and 4 bases from J, leaving 12 bases between. This CDR3 spans 14 amino acids. The germline CDR1 and CDR2 sequences are MNHNY and SVGAGI (reference sequence). In DNA form, the CDR3 reads TGTGCCAGCAGTTATAGCGAAGGTTCCACTGAAGCTTTCTTT. Amino acids: CASSYSEGSTEAFF.

The rearrangement joins TRBV7-2 to TRBJ1-4; TRBD1 matches 7 bases. The V and J ends lost 8 bases and 2 bases, in that order; junction bases with no gene match: 8. The germline gives CDR1 SGHTA, CDR2 FQGNSA. The length of the CDR3 is 15 residues. The DNA for the CDR3 is TGTGCCAGCTCTCCCTTGGGACAGACTAATGAAAAACTGTTTTTT. It is translated as CASSPLGQTNEKLFF.

The V gene is TRBV19, the J gene TRBJ2-5; D is possibly TRBD2 (6 bases). CDR3 length: 13 residues. V lost 4 bases and J 5 bases, leaving 11 bases between the germline ends. Germline-derived CDR1 and CDR2 are LNHDA and SQIVND (reference sequence). The CDR3 nucleotides are TGTGCCAGTAGTAGGGTCGGAGGGGAGACCCAGTACTTC. Amino acids: CASSRVGGETQYF.

This rearrangement joins TRBV3-1 (or the pseudogene TRBV3-2) to TRBJ2-2; TRBD2 matches at 9 bases. The CDR3 loop spans 16 amino acids. The junction had 1 base not matched to a gene; V was cut back by 1 base and J by 1 base. Germline V lookup: CDR1 LGHDT, CDR2 YNNKEL (reference sequence). In nucleotides, the CDR3 is TGTGCCAGCAGCCAAGGAGCGGGGGGGAACACCGGGGAGCTGTTTTTT. This encodes CASSQGAGGNTGELFF.

This sequence joins TRBV4-2 and TRBJ2-7; 14 bases are a match to TRBD2. The ends lost 4 bases at V and 6 bases at J; junction bases unmatched: 11. Germline V CDR1 and CDR2: LGHNA, YNFKEQ. CDR3 size: 17 residues. This CDR3 is CASSPTTSGGAISEQYF. CDR3 nucleotide sequence: TGTGCCAGCAGCCCGACGACTAGCGGGGGGGCTATTTCCGAGCAGTACTTC.

This clone was observed once. The gene calls are TRBV12-5 and TRBJ2-2; 9 bases line up with TRBD1. This CDR3 is 16 amino acids long. Germline V gene lookup returns CDR1 LGHNT and CDR2 FRNRAP. The J segment lost 6 bases and the V segment lost 1 base, leaving 6 bases of the junction unmatched. The CDR3 nucleotides are TGTGCTAGTGGTTTGGGCCGGGACAGGGCCTCCGGGGAGCTGTTTTTT. Protein sequence: CASGLGRDRASGELFF.

The chain couples TRBV2 to TRBJ1-5, with D maybe TRBD1 (5 bases). CDR1 SNHLY and CDR2 FYNNEI come from the germline V gene. CDR3 size: 15 residues. V lost 2 bases, J lost 0 bases, and 8 bases lay in between. The CDR3 region is CASSESQGSNQPQHF. The CDR3 DNA reads TGTGCCAGCAGTGAAAGTCAGGGTAGCAATCAGCCCCAGCATTTT.

This chain joins TRBV7-6 and TRBJ2-1, with a possible D match to TRBD1 (5 bases). There are 18 residues in the CDR3. Trimming pared 5 bases from V and 7 bases from J, leaving 27 bases between. Germline V CDR1 and CDR2: SGHVS, FNYEAQ. The CDR3 nucleotides read TGTGCCAGCAGCCGCCGTACTGGACAATATCTGGTGGGGAATGAGCAGTTCTTC. This sequence encodes CASSRRTGQYLVGNEQFF. Variable domain in full (rest from reference TRBV7-6 and TRBJ2-1): GAGVSQSPRYKVTKRGQDVALRCDPISGHVSLYWYRQALGQGPEFLTYFNYEAQQDKSGLPNDRFSAERPEGSISTLTIQRTEQRDSAMYRCASSRRTGQYLVGNEQFFGPGTRLTVL.

This clone has a handful of counts. This chain links TRBV3-1 (or the pseudogene TRBV3-2) with TRBJ1-2, with unresolved D. V was trimmed by 4 bases and J by 5 bases, leaving 17 bases between them. Germline V gene data show CDR1 as LGHDT and CDR2 as YNNKEL (reference sequence). This CDR3 spans 15 amino acids. The CDR3: CASSRTRAGGYGYTF. The CDR3, as DNA: TGTGCCAGCAGCCGTACACGGGCCGGCGGGTATGGCTACACCTTC.

The rearrangement joins TRBV10-3 to TRBJ2-2; 8 positions agree with TRBD2. The CDR3 is made up of 18 amino acids. Germline V gene data show CDR1 as ENHRY and CDR2 as SYGVKD. V gave up 7 bases and J gave up 4 bases; unmatched junction bases: 17. The CDR3 nucleotides read TGTGCCATCAACAAGGACCCCCTGGCGGGAGGTGGCACCGGGGAGCTGTTTTTT. Protein product: CAINKDPLAGGGTGELFF.

This clone appeared once. This rearrangement joins TRBV7-8 to TRBJ2-1; 9 nucleotides agree with TRBD2. V lost 2 bases to trimming and J lost 5 bases; unmatched junction nucleotides: 7. CDR1 is SGHVS, CDR2 FQNEAQ, per germline. The CDR3 spans 16 residues. The CDR3, as DNA: TGTGCCAGCAGCTTAATGGCTAGCGGGGTAAACAATGAGCAGTTCTTC. It translates to CASSLMASGVNNEQFF.

The rearrangement uses TRBV7-2 and TRBJ1-2; D might be TRBD1 (6 bases). Germline CDR1 and CDR2: SGHTA and FQGNSA. Trimming removed 5 bases at V and 8 bases at J, with 15 bases between. The CDR3 sequence is 13 residues long. The CDR3 bases are TGTGCCAGCAGCGACTCGGTCAGGGGAGGCTACACCTTC. This gives the protein CASSDSVRGGYTF.

V usage is TRBV30 and J usage is TRBJ2-7; D may be TRBD1 (6 bases). Germline-derived CDR1 and CDR2 are GTSNPN and SVGIG (reference sequence). The CDR3 has 15 residues. V was shortened by 2 bases and J by 2 bases, with 16 bases between the two germline ends. The CDR3 region has the DNA TGTGCCTGGAGTTCCGGACAGAAACGAACCTACGAGCAGTACTTC. Protein product: CAWSSGQKRTYEQYF.

This chain uses TRBV18 with TRBJ2-5; the match to TRBD1 covers 8 bases. Germline-derived CDR1 and CDR2 are KGHSH and LQKENI. The V gene end was trimmed by 3 bases and the J gene end by 9 bases; junction bases not matched to a gene: 12. The CDR3 is 15 residues long. The CDR3 coding sequence is TGTGCCAGCTCACCTGGACAGGGTGCGGGGATGTCCCAGTACTTC. Its protein product is CASSPGQGAGMSQYF. Full variable domain (rest looked up from reference TRBV18 and TRBJ2-5): NAGVMQNPRHLVRRRGQEARLRCSPMKGHSHVYWYRQLPEEGLKFMVYLQKENIIDESGMPKERFSAEFPKEGPSILRIQQVVRGDSAAYFCASSPGQGAGMSQYFGPGTRLLVL.

This chain joins TRBV2 and TRBJ1-2; the D gene is possibly TRBD1 (6 bases). V lost 6 bases to trimming and J lost 8 bases, with 22 bases between them. CDR1 SNHLY and CDR2 FYNNEI come from the germline V gene. This CDR3 contains 15 residues. For the CDR3, the DNA is TGTGCCAGCAGGGATGGGTTGGAGGCAGGGGTAGGCTACACCTTC. Amino acids: CASRDGLEAGVGYTF.

As DNA, the CDR3 is TGTGCCAGCAGTCCCAATGTCGGGGAGACCCAGTACTTC. It yields the protein CASSPNVGETQYF. This chain links TRBV6-4 with TRBJ2-5; D remains unclear. From germline, CDR1 is MRHNA and CDR2 SNTAGT. V gave up 5 bases and J gave up 5 bases, with 12 bases separating them. The CDR3 has 13 amino acids.

For the CDR3, the DNA is TGTGCCAGCAGAACCACTAGCGGGGGGTACAATGAGCAGTTCTTC. This encodes CASRTTSGGYNEQFF. The V and J genes are TRBV6-5 and TRBJ2-1, with 12 bases fitting TRBD2. With 6 bases clipped from V and 4 bases from J, the junction kept 4 bases outside the gene matches. The CDR3 loop spans 15 amino acids. Germline V gene data show CDR1 as MNHEY and CDR2 as SVGAGI.

The chain carries TRBV11-2 and TRBJ1-3; a possible D gene is TRBD1 (5 bases). The CDR3 contains 14 residues. Trimming cost V 5 bases and J 0 bases, with 8 bases left between them. CDR1 is SGHAT and CDR2 is FQNNGV in the germline V gene. The CDR3 loop is CASSLQVSGNTIYF. CDR3 nucleotide sequence: TGTGCCAGCAGCCTACAGGTCTCTGGAAACACCATATATTTT.

The chain carries TRBV11-2 and TRBJ2-7, with TRBD2 identical over 9 bases. V lost 4 bases and J lost 3; bases outside the gene matches: 13. Germline V gene data show CDR1 as SGHAT and CDR2 as FQNNGV. The CDR3 extends over 17 amino acids. CDR3 protein: CASSSTKVSGRRYEQYF. The CDR3 region has the DNA TGTGCCAGCAGCTCGACGAAGGTAAGCGGGAGGCGCTACGAGCAGTACTTC.

This sequence joins TRBV30 and TRBJ1-4; tentative D call: TRBD1 (5 bases). The CDR3 length is 14 residues. Trimming stripped 1 base from V and 13 bases from J, with 19 bases between. Germline-derived CDR1 and CDR2 are GTSNPN and SVGIG (reference sequence). The CDR3 loop is CAWSAWSREEALFF. The CDR3 nucleotides read TGTGCCTGGAGTGCGTGGAGCAGGGAGGAGGCACTGTTTTTT.